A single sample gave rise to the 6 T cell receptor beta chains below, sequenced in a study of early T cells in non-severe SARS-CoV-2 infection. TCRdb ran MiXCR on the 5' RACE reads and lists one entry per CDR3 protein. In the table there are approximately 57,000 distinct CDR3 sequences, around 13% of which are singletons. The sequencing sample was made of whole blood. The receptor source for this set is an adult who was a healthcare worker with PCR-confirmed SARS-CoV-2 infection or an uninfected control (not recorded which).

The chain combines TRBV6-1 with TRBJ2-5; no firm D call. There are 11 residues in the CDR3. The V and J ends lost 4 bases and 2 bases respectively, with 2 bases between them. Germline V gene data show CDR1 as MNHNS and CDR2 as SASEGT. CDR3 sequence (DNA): TGTGCCAGCAGTGGGCAAGAGACCCAGTACTTC. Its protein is CASSGQETQYF.

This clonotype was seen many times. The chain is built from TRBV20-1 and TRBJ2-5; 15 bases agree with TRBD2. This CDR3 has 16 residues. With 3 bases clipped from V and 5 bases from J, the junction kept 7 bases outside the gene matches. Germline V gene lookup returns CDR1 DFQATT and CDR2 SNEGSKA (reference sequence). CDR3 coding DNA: TGCAGTGCTAGGGGACTAGCGGGGGGTTCGATTGAGACCCAGTACTTC. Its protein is CSARGLAGGSIETQYF.

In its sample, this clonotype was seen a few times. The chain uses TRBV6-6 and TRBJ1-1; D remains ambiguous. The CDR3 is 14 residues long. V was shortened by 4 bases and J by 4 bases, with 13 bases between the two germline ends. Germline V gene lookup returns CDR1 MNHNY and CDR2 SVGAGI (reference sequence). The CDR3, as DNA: TGTGCCAGCAGTTGCCACCATTTCCCCACTGAAGCTTTCTTT. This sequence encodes CASSCHHFPTEAFF.

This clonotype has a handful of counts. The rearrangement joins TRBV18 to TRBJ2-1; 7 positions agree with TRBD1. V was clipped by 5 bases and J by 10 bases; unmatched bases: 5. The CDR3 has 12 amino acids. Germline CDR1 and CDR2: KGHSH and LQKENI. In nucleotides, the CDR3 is TGTGCCAGCTCAGACAGGGTTGAAGAGCAGTTCTTC. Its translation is CASSDRVEEQFF.

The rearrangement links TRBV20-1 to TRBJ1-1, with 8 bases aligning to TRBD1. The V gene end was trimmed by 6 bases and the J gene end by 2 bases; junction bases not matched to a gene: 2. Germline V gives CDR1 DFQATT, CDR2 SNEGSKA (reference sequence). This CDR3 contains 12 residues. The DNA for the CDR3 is TGCAGTGCCGGACAGGGAAACACTGAAGCTTTCTTT. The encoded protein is CSAGQGNTEAFF.

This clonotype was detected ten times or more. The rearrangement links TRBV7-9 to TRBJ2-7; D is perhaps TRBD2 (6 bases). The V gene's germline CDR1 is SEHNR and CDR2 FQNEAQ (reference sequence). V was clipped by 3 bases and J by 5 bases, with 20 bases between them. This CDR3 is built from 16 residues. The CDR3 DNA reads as TGTGCCAGCAGCTTTTCGGAGGGCAGACCTACCCACGAGCAGTACTTC. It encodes CASSFSEGRPTHEQYF.